Included here is one TCR beta chain sequence, with context. Original handling: Amplification with reference gene primers provided the estimates of nucleated cell counts. Profiling relied on immunoSEQ multiplex PCR, and the TCRdb table lists in-frame clones only, not all of them. V, J and clone size are taken as reported in that table, and D and trimming were inferred from the DNA itself. Altogether about 30,000 clones are present, around four fifths being singletons, with the ten largest covering almost 8%. This sample is drawn from a study of blood T cell repertoires in COVID-19. Across the whole study: In each case, the material was cDNA or gDNA derived from T cells, B-cell-depleted T cells, or PBMCs.

With 0 bases removed from V and 0 bases from J, the gap between germline ends came to 9 bases. The CDR3 runs 17 residues. Per the germline V gene, CDR1 is SGHTA and CDR2 is FQGNSA. Sequencing was performed on peripheral blood. The chain recombines TRBV7-2 with TRBJ2-6; weak D call: TRBD2 (6 bases). The receptor was isolated from a woman aged 70-85 years with active or convalescent COVID-19. CDR3 loop: CASSLAGGFSGANVLTF. Here the CDR3 DNA reads TGTGCCAGCAGCTTAGCGGGGGGTTTCTCTGGGGCCAACGTCCTGACTTTC. The full variable domain, rest sourced from reference TRBV7-2 and TRBJ2-6, is GAGVSQSPSNKVTEKGKDVELRCDPISGHTALYWYRQSLGQGLEFLIYFQGNSAPDKSGLPSDRFSAERTGGSVSTLTIQRTQQEDSAVYLCASSLAGGFSGANVLTFGAGSRLTVL.